Following are 22 T cell receptor beta chains from one sample sequenced in a study of PD-1 and CTLA-4 blockade in melanoma. The table came from immunoSEQ multiplex PCR; TCRdb's copy has only in-frame clones and leaves some out. The top ten hold around 7.8% of the sample, which has about 28,000 clones, roughly 91% seen once. Sequenced material: CD8+ T cells from peripheral blood, taken before anti-PD-1 treatment. The receptors were sampled from a human donor with melanoma.

V is TRBV27 and J is TRBJ2-7; D remains ambiguous. The V and J ends lost 3 bases and 3 bases respectively, with 3 bases between them. There are 11 residues in the CDR3. Germline V CDR1 and CDR2: MNHEY, SMNVEV (reference sequence). The CDR3: CASSFGYEQYF. DNA of the CDR3: TGTGCCAGCAGTTTTGGCTACGAGCAGTACTTC.

The rearrangement joins TRBV7-9 to TRBJ1-1; no definite D call. Germline lookup yields CDR1 SEHNR and CDR2 FQNEAQ (reference sequence). This CDR3 spans 15 amino acids. V was shortened by 5 bases and J by 1 base, with 14 bases between the two germline ends. The CDR3, as DNA: TGTGCCAGCAGCCCTGTCGGGCCCCCGAACACTGAAGCTTTCTTT. The encoded protein is CASSPVGPPNTEAFF.

The chain employs TRBV27 and TRBJ2-1; D is uncertain. V lost 5 bases and J 8 bases, leaving 13 bases between the germline ends. Germline values: CDR1 MNHEY, CDR2 SMNVEV (reference sequence). The CDR3 contains 13 residues. CDR3 sequence: CASSRASHHEQFF. The CDR3 bases are TGTGCCAGCAGTAGGGCCAGCCACCATGAGCAGTTCTTC.

The chain joins TRBV6-5 to TRBJ1-5, with D perhaps matching TRBD1 (5 bases). V lost 4 bases to trimming and J lost 10 bases, with 23 bases between them. CDR1 and CDR2 (germline): MNHEY, SVGAGI. This CDR3 is 16 amino acids long. The CDR3 region has the DNA TGTGCCAGCAGTTTGGCCCGCGAGGGGCATCATTTACCCCAGCATTTT. Its protein product is CASSLAREGHHLPQHF.

V usage is TRBV13 and J usage is TRBJ2-1; 11 positions agree with TRBD2. Germline assignment: CDR1 PRHDT and CDR2 FYEKMQ (reference sequence). The CDR3 has 16 residues. The V and J ends lost 0 bases and 5 bases, in that order; junction bases with no gene match: 3. The CDR3 nucleotides are TGTGCCAGCAGCTTAGGAGGGACTAGCGGCAACAATGAGCAGTTCTTC. This translates into CASSLGGTSGNNEQFF.

The gene calls are TRBV7-9 and TRBJ1-4; D is perhaps TRBD1 (5 bases). Per germline, CDR1 SEHNR and CDR2 FQNEAQ (reference sequence). The CDR3 is made up of 13 amino acids. Trimming cost V 5 bases and J 6 bases, with 10 bases left between them. CDR3 DNA sequence: TGTGCCAGCAGCCCACAGGAGGATGAAAAACTGTTTTTT. It codes for CASSPQEDEKLFF.

The J gene is TRBJ1-1, the V gene TRBV7-9, with D maybe TRBD1 (6 bases). CDR3 length: 15 residues. Trimming took off 5 bases at V and 0 bases at J, with 13 bases between the two ends. CDR1 and CDR2 (germline): SEHNR, FQNEAQ (reference sequence). The CDR3 spells CASSPPTGLNTEAFF. In DNA form, the CDR3 reads TGTGCCAGCAGCCCCCCGACAGGTCTGAACACTGAAGCTTTCTTT. Filled out from reference TRBV7-9 and TRBJ1-1, the complete variable domain reads DTGVSQNPRHKITKRGQNVTFRCDPISEHNRLYWYRQTLGQGPEFLTYFQNEAQLEKSRLLSDRFSAERPKGSFSTLEIQRTEQGDSAMYLCASSPPTGLNTEAFFGQGTRLTVV.

The genes are TRBV9 and TRBJ2-5; TRBD2 aligns across 9 bases. CDR1 is SGDLS, CDR2 YYNGEE, per germline. V trimming: 3 bases; J trimming: 3 bases; junction bases outside the gene matches: 3. The CDR3 totals 14 residues. The CDR3 nucleotides read TGTGCCAGCAGCGACCCTAGCGGGGAAGAGACCCAGTACTTC. It is translated as CASSDPSGEETQYF.

This chain links TRBV7-6 with TRBJ2-6; TRBD1 matches 9 bases. The CDR3 has 17 residues. The J segment lost 0 bases and the V segment lost 5 bases, leaving 5 bases of the junction unmatched. Germline V gene lookup returns CDR1 SGHVS and CDR2 FNYEAQ. CDR3 residues: CASSPGTGSSGANVLTF. The CDR3 DNA is TGTGCCAGCAGCCCCGGGACAGGGAGCTCTGGGGCCAACGTCCTGACTTTC.

The chain recombines TRBV3-1 (or the pseudogene TRBV3-2) with TRBJ2-7; 9 bases fit TRBD1. The CDR3 consists of 15 residues. CDR1 LGHDT and CDR2 YNNKEL come from the germline V gene (reference sequence). V shed 3 bases, J shed 3 bases, and the junction held 6 bases outside the gene matches. The CDR3 protein is CASSHGGQGFYEQYF. The DNA for the CDR3 is TGTGCCAGCAGCCACGGGGGACAGGGTTTCTACGAGCAGTACTTC.

This clone was seen a few times. This chain uses TRBV6-6 with TRBJ1-5; D might be TRBD1 (5 bases). CDR3 length: 14 residues. V lost 9 bases to trimming and J lost 2 bases, with 14 bases between them. Germline assignment: CDR1 MNHNY and CDR2 SVGAGI (reference sequence). The CDR3 DNA reads as TGTGCCAGTACCTCTCCGGGGGGCAATCAGCCCCAGCATTTT. Its protein product is CASTSPGGNQPQHF.

This clone was detected a few times. The chain uses TRBV9 and TRBJ1-5; 8 bases are shared with TRBD1. J lost 5 bases, V lost 3 bases, and 7 bases had no gene match. There are 15 residues in the CDR3. Germline-derived CDR1 and CDR2 are SGDLS and YYNGEE. CDR3 coding DNA: TGTGCCAGCAGCGAGGGGACAGGACCTCATCAGCCCCAGCATTTT. Its translation is CASSEGTGPHQPQHF.

V usage is TRBV6-5 and J usage is TRBJ2-7, with 9 bases aligning to TRBD2. The V gene end was trimmed by 2 bases and the J gene end by 6 bases; junction bases not matched to a gene: 8. CDR1 and CDR2 from the germline V gene are MNHEY and SVGAGI. CDR3 length: 15 amino acids. CDR3 in DNA: TGTGCCAGCAGTTACGCGGCGGGGGGGCCTAGCGAGCAGTACTTC. Translated, it gives CASSYAAGGPSEQYF.

DNA of the CDR3: TGTGCCTGGGGACAGGGGGCCACATACACTGAAGCTTTCTTT. Translation: CAWGQGATYTEAFF. The chain is built from TRBV30 and TRBJ1-1; 11 bases agree with TRBD1. From germline, CDR1 is GTSNPN and CDR2 SVGIG (reference sequence). Trimming took 5 bases from V and 3 from J; bases not matched to a gene: 5. The CDR3 is 14 amino acids.

The genes are TRBV28 and TRBJ1-1; the match to TRBD1 covers 8 bases. The CDR3 loop spans 16 amino acids. V dropped 4 bases and J dropped 1; count of bases not matched to a gene: 8. Germline CDR1 reads MDHEN; CDR2 reads SYDVKM. CDR3 amino acids: CASSYPRGRTNTEAFF. CDR3 sequence (DNA): TGTGCCAGCAGTTACCCCAGGGGGCGCACGAACACTGAAGCTTTCTTT.

Only one count was recorded for this clone. This chain uses TRBV6-5 with TRBJ2-5; D is perhaps TRBD2 (5 bases). The CDR3 covers 14 residues. Germline V gives CDR1 MNHEY, CDR2 SVGAGI. The V gene lost 2 bases and the J gene lost 1 base, with 8 bases spanning the gap. In DNA, the CDR3 is TGTGCCAGCAGTTACGTCAGCGGCCAAGAGACCCAGTACTTC. Encoded protein: CASSYVSGQETQYF.

The chain is built from TRBV11-2 and TRBJ1-4, with TRBD1 as a possible D gene (6 bases). This CDR3 has 17 amino acids. Trimming pared 5 bases from V and 0 bases from J, leaving 16 bases between. Looked up from germline, CDR1 is SGHAT and CDR2 is FQNNGV. As DNA, the CDR3 is TGTGCCAGCAGCGCCCGGGGGCAGGGTGCAACTAATGAAAAACTGTTTTTT. It is translated as CASSARGQGATNEKLFF.

This chain links TRBV6-6 with TRBJ2-1; 8 positions match TRBD2. Germline CDR1 reads MNHNY; CDR2 reads SVGAGI (reference sequence). The CDR3 is 14 amino acids. Unmatched junction bases numbered 6, after V lost 5 bases and J lost 6 bases. The CDR3 sequence is CASSPAGAGNEQFF. CDR3 DNA sequence: TGTGCCAGCAGTCCAGCGGGAGCGGGCAATGAGCAGTTCTTC.

The rearrangement uses TRBV6-2 or TRBV6-3 and TRBJ1-2, with D possibly being TRBD1 (5 bases). CDR1 is MNHEY, CDR2 SVGEGT, per germline. The length of the CDR3 is 13 residues. V dropped 0 bases and J dropped 5 bases, with 7 bases sitting between them. The CDR3 nucleotides read TGTGCCAGCAGTTACTCGGGGGAATATGGCTACACCTTC. Translation: CASSYSGEYGYTF.

V usage is TRBV5-4 and J usage is TRBJ1-1; D gene ambiguous. Germline V gene data show CDR1 as SGHNT and CDR2 as YYREEE (reference sequence). Trimming took off 1 base at V and 0 bases at J, with 7 bases between the two ends. CDR3 size: 14 residues. CDR3 nucleotide sequence: TGTGCCAGCAGCTTGACAGAGATGAACACTGAAGCTTTCTTT. This gives the protein CASSLTEMNTEAFF.

The chain recombines TRBV20-1 with TRBJ2-3; 8 nucleotides match TRBD2. V lost 3 bases to trimming and J lost 4 bases; unmatched junction nucleotides: 12. Germline CDR1 and CDR2: DFQATT and SNEGSKA (reference sequence). The CDR3 totals 16 residues. CDR3 in amino acids: CSASPSGRARADTQYF. The CDR3 DNA sequence: TGCAGTGCTAGTCCGTCCGGGAGGGCCAGGGCAGATACGCAGTATTTT.

This sequence joins TRBV29-1 and TRBJ2-1, with D perhaps assigned TRBD1 or TRBD2 (5 bases each). Germline lookup yields CDR1 SQVTM and CDR2 ANQGSEA. Trimming removed 1 base from V and 3 bases from J, with 16 bases in between. The CDR3 loop spans 16 amino acids. CDR3: CSVEVQGPGIYNEQFF. The DNA for the CDR3 is TGCAGCGTTGAAGTCCAGGGACCGGGGATCTACAATGAGCAGTTCTTC.